The rows below give T cell receptor beta chains drawn from one sample of a study of cytomegalovirus exposure and HLA in healthy donors. Method: immunoSEQ multiplex PCR; TCRdb's copy keeps in-frame clones and lacks some. The sample yields about 130,000 clones, about 90% seen once. Sequenced: PBMCs. All receptors come from a man aged 25-40 years in good health and CMV-seronegative. The CDR3 runs from the conserved cysteine through the conserved F or W. A D gene is named only where the DNA matches it firmly. Not all rows give a size; the values are once, few, many and, for expanded clones, a class.

size	V	J	D	CDR3	DNA
once	TRBV4-1	TRBJ1-6	.	CASSQDGHLPGSYNSPLHF	TGCGCCAGCAGCCAAGATGGTCACCTCCCGGGCTCCTATAATTCACCCCTCCACTTT
.	TRBV27	TRBJ2-2	.	CASTYGVHMNTGELFF	TGTGCCAGCACCTACGGGGTGCACATGAACACCGGGGAGCTGTTTTTT
.	TRBV11-2	TRBJ2-5	TRBD2	CVSSPSGRPRTQYF	TGTGTCAGCAGTCCTAGCGGGCGCCCGAGGACCCAGTACTTC
.	TRBV6-1	TRBJ2-7	.	CASSASSFWRSSYEQYF	TGTGCCAGCAGTGCCTCTTCCTTTTGGAGAAGCTCCTACGAGCAGTACTTC
.	TRBV5-6	TRBJ1-1	.	CASSPTGAEAFF	TGTGCCAGCAGCCCCACGGGGGCTGAAGCTTTCTTT
.	TRBV19	TRBJ1-1	TRBD1	CASSMVPTGRGTEAFF	TGTGCCAGTAGTATGGTCCCGACAGGGAGAGGCACTGAAGCTTTCTTT
once	TRBV6-5	TRBJ2-3	.	CASSSPLRQLDTQYF	TGTGCCAGCAGTTCGCCCTTACGACAGTTAGATACGCAGTATTTT
.	TRBV7-2	TRBJ1-1	.	CASSSQGSEAFF	TGTGCCAGCAGCTCGCAGGGATCTGAAGCTTTCTTT
.	TRBV18	TRBJ2-6	.	CASSLVTVSTGANVLTF	TGTGCCAGCTCACTCGTAACCGTAAGCACTGGGGCCAACGTCCTGACTTTC
.	TRBV25-1	TRBJ1-1	.	CASSEWVGENTEAFF	TGTGCCAGCAGTGAATGGGTAGGGGAGAACACTGAAGCTTTCTTT
.	TRBV19	TRBJ2-7	.	CASSIDQTYEQYF	TGTGCCAGTAGTATAGATCAAACTTACGAGCAGTACTTC
.	TRBV18	TRBJ1-1	TRBD1	CASSPGQAVGMGAFF	TGTGCCAGCTCACCGGGACAGGCGGTAGGGATGGGAGCTTTCTTT
.	TRBV27	TRBJ2-3	TRBD1	CASWTGHTDTQYF	TGTGCCAGCTGGACAGGCCACACAGATACGCAGTATTTT
.	TRBV27	TRBJ2-3	TRBD2	CASSSGLAGTDTQYF	TGTGCCAGCAGTTCGGGGCTAGCGGGCACAGATACGCAGTATTTT
few	TRBV9	TRBJ2-7	.	CASSPGMTLAYEQYF	TGTGCCAGCAGCCCCGGGATGACTTTGGCCTACGAGCAGTACTTC
.	TRBV7-2	TRBJ1-2	.	CASSFYLNGYTF	TGTGCCAGCAGCTTTTATCTTAATGGCTACACCTTC
few	TRBV12-5	TRBJ1-5	.	CASAVNNQPQHF	TGTGCTAGTGCTGTTAACAATCAGCCCCAGCATTTT
.	TRBV27	TRBJ1-1	.	CASSRTKNTEAFF	TGTGCCAGCAGCCGAACAAAGAACACTGAAGCTTTCTTT
.	TRBV6-1	TRBJ1-5	.	CASSEVGRGSVSNQPQHF	TGTGCCAGCAGTGAAGTGGGCAGGGGTTCTGTAAGCAATCAGCCCCAGCATTTT
.	TRBV7-9	TRBJ2-3	.	CASSSMQADTQYF	TGTGCCAGCAGCTCCATGCAGGCAGATACGCAGTATTTT
.	TRBV28	TRBJ2-7	.	CASSSPQLNSYEQYF	TGTGCCAGCAGTTCCCCACAGCTGAACTCCTACGAGCAGTACTTC
once	TRBV6-1	TRBJ1-2	TRBD1	CASTRDRSVYGYTF	TGTGCCAGCACCAGGGACAGGTCGGTCTATGGCTACACCTTC
few	TRBV7-9	TRBJ1-6	TRBD1	CASISDRGDSPLHF	TGTGCCAGCATCAGTGACAGGGGCGATTCACCCCTCCACTTT
.	TRBV6-5	TRBJ1-4	.	CASSYVQGGGEKLFF	TGTGCCAGCAGTTACGTTCAGGGAGGAGGAGAAAAACTGTTTTTT
once	TRBV5-6	TRBJ2-5	.	CASSQLLETQYF	TGTGCCAGCAGCCAACTTTTGGAGACCCAGTACTTC
.	TRBV28	TRBJ2-5	.	CASSNRRGGETQYF	TGTGCCAGCAGTAACCGGCGGGGCGGGGAGACCCAGTACTTC
.	TRBV6-1	TRBJ2-2	.	CASSEQGGKLFF	TGTGCCAGCAGTGAGCAGGGCGGAAAGCTGTTTTTT
.	TRBV10-3	TRBJ2-7	.	CAIRRGTESSYEQYF	TGTGCCATCAGACGGGGGACAGAGAGCTCCTACGAGCAGTACTTC
.	TRBV28	TRBJ1-5	TRBD1	CASRVNSGTGVYSNQPQHF	TGTGCCAGCAGGGTGAACTCCGGGACAGGGGTATATAGCAATCAGCCCCAGCATTTT
once	TRBV9	TRBJ2-1	TRBD1	CASSVPMNRGSSYNEQFF	TGTGCCAGCAGCGTACCCATGAACAGGGGAAGCTCCTACAATGAGCAGTTCTTC
.	TRBV27	TRBJ1-1	TRBD1	CASSSLSDRAWTEAFF	TGTGCCAGCAGTTCCCTATCCGACAGGGCATGGACTGAAGCTTTCTTT
.	TRBV7-6	TRBJ1-1	.	CASSSIPTGNTEAFF	TGTGCCAGCAGCTCGATCCCGACAGGGAACACTGAAGCTTTCTTT
.	TRBV6-5	TRBJ2-4	.	CASSNQATSKNIQYF	TGTGCCAGCAGTAACCAGGCCACATCCAAAAACATTCAGTACTTC
.	TRBV7-8	TRBJ1-5	TRBD1	CASSLARQGGNQPQHF	TGTGCCAGCAGCTTAGCGCGTCAGGGGGGCAATCAGCCCCAGCATTTT
few	TRBV13	TRBJ1-4	.	CASSLDRDNEKLFF	TGTGCCAGCAGCCTGGACAGAGATAATGAAAAACTGTTTTTT
.	TRBV6-4	TRBJ2-2	.	CASSATGENTGELFF	TGTGCCAGCAGTGCAACCGGGGAGAACACCGGGGAGCTGTTTTTT
.	TRBV2	TRBJ1-1	.	CASSGGRLNTEAFF	TGTGCCAGCAGTGGGGGCAGGCTAAACACTGAAGCTTTCTTT
.	TRBV7-9	TRBJ2-3	.	CASSLKVTTSTDTQYF	TGTGCCAGCAGCTTGAAGGTGACAACAAGCACAGATACGCAGTATTTT
.	TRBV6-1	TRBJ1-1	.	CASRSGVVLEAFF	TGTGCCAGCAGATCAGGGGTCGTTCTTGAAGCTTTCTTT
once	TRBV28	TRBJ2-7	TRBD1	CASSPDRGAYEQYF	TGTGCCAGCAGTCCCGACAGGGGAGCCTACGAGCAGTACTTC
.	TRBV4-1	TRBJ2-5	TRBD2	CASSREGRTQETQYF	TGCGCCAGCAGCCGGGAGGGACGGACCCAAGAGACCCAGTACTTC
.	TRBV27	TRBJ2-7	.	CASSLSARAWTIYEQYF	TGTGCCAGCAGTTTATCGGCCAGGGCCTGGACAATTTACGAGCAGTACTTC
.	TRBV5-1	TRBJ2-1	.	CASSLAIIPNEQFF	TGCGCCAGCAGCTTGGCTATAATTCCCAATGAGCAGTTCTTC
.	TRBV19	TRBJ1-5	.	CASSFNSNQPQHF	TGTGCCAGTAGTTTCAATAGCAATCAGCCCCAGCATTTT
.	TRBV5-1	TRBJ2-6	.	CASSSRAGANVLTF	TGCGCCAGCAGTAGTCGCGCTGGGGCCAACGTCCTGACTTTC
.	TRBV4-1	TRBJ1-4	.	CASSQEREVRNNEKLFF	TGCGCCAGCAGCCAAGAAAGGGAGGTTCGTAATAATGAAAAACTGTTTTTT
.	TRBV5-6	TRBJ2-3	TRBD1	CASSPGQGTDTQYF	TGTGCCAGCAGCCCTGGACAGGGTACAGATACGCAGTATTTT
.	TRBV7-2	TRBJ2-3	.	CASSLTTGVTDTQYF	TGTGCCAGCAGCTTAACGACGGGGGTCACAGATACGCAGTATTTT
.	TRBV6-1	TRBJ2-3	TRBD1	CASSELTGTGSTDTQYF	TGTGCCAGCAGTGAGCTTACCGGGACAGGATCGACAGATACGCAGTATTTT
.	TRBV7-3	TRBJ1-2	.	CASTTAGDYGYTF	TGTGCCAGCACCACCGCCGGTGACTATGGCTACACCTTC
few	TRBV5-1	TRBJ1-2	.	CASSWTEGNYGYTF	TGCGCCAGCAGCTGGACGGAGGGTAACTATGGCTACACCTTC
.	TRBV9	TRBJ1-3	.	CASSAEGSGPGNTIYF	TGTGCCAGCAGCGCCGAGGGATCTGGGCCAGGAAACACCATATATTTT
.	TRBV9	TRBJ2-1	TRBD2	CASSVGTSPSYNEQFF	TGTGCCAGCAGCGTAGGGACTAGCCCCTCCTACAATGAGCAGTTCTTC
.	TRBV6-5	TRBJ1-2	TRBD1	CASSYLGQPFYGYTF	TGTGCCAGCAGTTACCTGGGACAGCCTTTCTATGGCTACACCTTC
.	TRBV10-3	TRBJ1-2	TRBD1	CAIGQGDLVYTF	TGTGCCATCGGACAGGGAGATCTTGTCTACACCTTC
.	TRBV6-1	TRBJ1-1	.	CASSELGRRTEAFF	TGTGCCAGCAGTGAACTAGGCCGTCGAACTGAAGCTTTCTTT
once	TRBV19	TRBJ1-4	.	CASSRADREKLFF	TGTGCCAGTAGTAGGGCAGATCGGGAAAAACTGTTTTTT
.	TRBV7-9	TRBJ1-5	TRBD1	CASSVGGWTGGWSNQPQHF	TGTGCCAGCAGCGTCGGAGGGTGGACAGGGGGTTGGAGCAATCAGCCCCAGCATTTT
.	TRBV6-5	TRBJ2-7	.	CASSYRVVPYYEQYF	TGTGCCAGCAGTTACCGGGTCGTCCCTTACTACGAGCAGTACTTC